This T cell receptor (beta chain) was profiled in a study of T cell repertoires in cytomegalovirus infection. The wider study: Use of recently identified HLA-C-restricted and well-studied HLA-B-restricted CMV epitopes was part of the study. It can be stated that public TCR beta signatures indicated CMV infection as well as a matching HLA type. Study outcomes and limitations: HLA-C-restricted CMV-specific TCR beta clonotypes prevailed in the ex vivo response. Cumulative frequency (of public TCR beta family members) identified carriers of CMV plus the relevant HLA.

As concerns this clonotype: Its antigen remains unknown.

TCRdb called the reads again in MiXCR, with one record for every CDR3 protein. The sample lists around 230,000 distinct CDR3 sequences; 35% to 40% were seen once. The CDR3 is made up of 14 amino acids. With 2 bases removed from V and 7 bases from J, the gap between germline ends came to 14 bases. CDR1 and CDR2 from the germline V gene are MDHEN and SYDVKM. This sequence originates from a human donor in good health (CMV status not recorded). Some clones in this sample may be carry-over from other donors' samples. The chain combines TRBV28 with TRBJ1-1; D possibly corresponds to TRBD1 (6 bases). The sample was CD8+ T cells from cultured PBMCs, taken from culture after CMV antigen stimulation. The CDR3 loop is CASSLLRGRIEAFF. The CDR3 bases are TGTGCCAGCAGTTTACTCCGGGGGCGCATTGAAGCTTTCTTT.